Shown below are 5 T cell receptor beta chains from a single sample sequenced in a study of shared clonotypes between healthy human individuals. The assay was immunoSEQ multiplex PCR, and TCRdb's table has in-frame clones only and misses some. The sample includes under 600,000 clones, about 75% of them seen just once. Sequencing was performed on PBMCs. The receptors originated from a woman in her thirties or forties in good health. Some clones in this sample may be carry-over from other donors' samples.

V gene TRBV18 combines with J gene TRBJ2-5, with TRBD2 matching over 10 bases. With 3 bases clipped from V and 3 bases from J, the junction kept 1 base outside the gene matches. The CDR3 has 14 amino acids. Looked up from germline, CDR1 is KGHSH and CDR2 is LQKENI. In DNA, the CDR3 is TGTGCCAGCTCACCGGGACTAGCGAAAGAGACCCAGTACTTC. It translates to CASSPGLAKETQYF.

The chain couples TRBV7-3 to TRBJ2-5; D perhaps matches TRBD1 (6 bases). Germline V lookup: CDR1 SGHTA, CDR2 FQGTGA. The CDR3 is 14 amino acids. Between the trimmed V and J ends, which lost 6 bases and 5 bases, there was a span of 16 bases. CDR3 loop: CASSPGQRGETQYF. The CDR3 nucleotides read TGTGCCAGCAGTCCCGGACAGAGGGGGGAGACCCAGTACTTC.

This rearrangement joins TRBV21-1 to TRBJ1-1; the listed D gene, TRBD1, was not tested against the DNA. TRBV21-1 is a pseudogene segment. The CDR3 length is 11 residues. This CDR3 reads CASSKQCEAFF. Written as DNA, the CDR3 is TGTGCCAGCAGCAAACAGTGTGAAGCTTTCTTT.

This rearrangement joins TRBV5-1 to TRBJ2-6; D tentatively reads TRBD1 or TRBD2 (5 bases each). The V gene's germline CDR1 is SGHRS and CDR2 YFSETQ. The ends were cut back, 0 bases at V and 4 bases at J, with 8 bases in the middle. This CDR3 is built from 15 residues. This chain's CDR3 is CASSLGGVGANVLTF. Here the CDR3 DNA reads TGCGCCAGCAGCTTGGGAGGGGTCGGGGCCAACGTCCTGACTTTC.

Of note for this clone: The sample holds other DNA sequences that translate to the same CDR3. This chain joins TRBV5-1 and TRBJ2-5, with 10 bases matching TRBD1. From germline, CDR1 is SGHRS and CDR2 YFSETQ. The CDR3 runs to 15 residues. The V gene end was trimmed by 2 bases and the J gene end by 1 base; junction bases not matched to a gene: 2. This CDR3 is CASSLRDRGQETQYF. For the CDR3, the DNA is TGCGCCAGCAGCTTAAGGGACAGGGGCCAAGAGACCCAGTACTTC.